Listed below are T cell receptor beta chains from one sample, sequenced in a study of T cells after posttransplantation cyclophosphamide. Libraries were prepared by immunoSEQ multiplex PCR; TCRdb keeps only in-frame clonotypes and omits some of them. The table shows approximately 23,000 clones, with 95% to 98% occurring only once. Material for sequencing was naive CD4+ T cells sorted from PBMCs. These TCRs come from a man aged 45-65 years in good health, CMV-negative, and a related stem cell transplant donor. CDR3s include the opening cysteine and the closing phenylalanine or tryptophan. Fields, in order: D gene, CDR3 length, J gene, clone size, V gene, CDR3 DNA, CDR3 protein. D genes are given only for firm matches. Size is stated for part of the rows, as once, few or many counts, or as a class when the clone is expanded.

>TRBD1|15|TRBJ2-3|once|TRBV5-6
TGTGCCAGCAGCTACCGGGACAGAAGGGCAGATACGCAGTATTTT
CASSYRDRRADTQYF
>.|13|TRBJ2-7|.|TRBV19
TGTGCCAGTAGTCTACAGCTCTCCTACGAGCAGTACTTC
CASSLQLSYEQYF
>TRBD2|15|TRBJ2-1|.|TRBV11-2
TGTGCCAGCAGACGACTAGCGGGACCCTACAATGAGCAGTTCTTC
CASRRLAGPYNEQFF
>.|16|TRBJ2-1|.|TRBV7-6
TGTGCCAGCAGCAACCCACTAACACGGAACTACAATGAGCAGTTCTTC
CASSNPLTRNYNEQFF
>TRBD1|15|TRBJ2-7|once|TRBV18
TGTGCCAGCTCAGGGGACAGGGGAAGCTCCTACGAGCAGTACTTC
CASSGDRGSSYEQYF
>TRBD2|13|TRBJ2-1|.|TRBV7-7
TGTGCTAGCAGCTTAAGGCTAGCGGATGAGCAGTTCTTC
CASSLRLADEQFF
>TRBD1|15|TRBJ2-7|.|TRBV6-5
TGTGCCAGCAGTTCACCGGGACAGGGTTCCTACGAGCAGTACTTC
CASSSPGQGSYEQYF
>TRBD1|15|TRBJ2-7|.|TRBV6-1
TGTGCCAGCAGTGTTGCGGGACAGGGACCCTACGAGCAGTACTTC
CASSVAGQGPYEQYF
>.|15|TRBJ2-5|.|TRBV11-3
TGTGCCAGCAGCCCGGGAACAGCCCGCCAAGAGACCCAGTACTTC
CASSPGTARQETQYF
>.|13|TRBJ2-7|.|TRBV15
TGTGCCACCAGCAGTCGAGGGTCGCGGGAGCAGTACTTC
CATSSRGSREQYF
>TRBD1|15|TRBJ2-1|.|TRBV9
TGTGCCAGCAGCATTGGACAGGGGGCCTACAATGAGCAGTTCTTC
CASSIGQGAYNEQFF
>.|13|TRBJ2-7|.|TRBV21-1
TGTGCCAGCAGGAGGACAGGGGACTACGAGCAGTACTTC
CASRRTGDYEQYF
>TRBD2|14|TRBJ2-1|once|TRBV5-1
TGCGCCAGCATAGGGGGCGGGAGGGCCAATGAGCAGTTCTTC
CASIGGGRANEQFF
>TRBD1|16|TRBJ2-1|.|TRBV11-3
TGTGCCAGCAGCTTAGGGCTCATCAGGGGGTACCATGAGCAGTTCTTC
CASSLGLIRGYHEQFF
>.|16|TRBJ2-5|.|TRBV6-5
TGTGCCAGCAGTTACTCGGAGGGTTTGGGGCAAGAGACCCAGTACTTC
CASSYSEGLGQETQYF
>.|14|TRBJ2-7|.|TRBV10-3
TGTGCCATCAGCGGACACCTAGGAAGCTACGAGCAGTACTTC
CAISGHLGSYEQYF
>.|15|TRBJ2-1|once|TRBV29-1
TGCAGCGTTGTTCTGGTAGCGTCGGTGTACAATGAGCAGTTCTTC
CSVVLVASVYNEQFF
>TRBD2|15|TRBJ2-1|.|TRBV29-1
TGCAGCGTTATTAGCGGGGGTGGATCCTACAATGAGCAGTTCTTC
CSVISGGGSYNEQFF
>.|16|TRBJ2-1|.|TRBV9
TGTGCCAGCAGCGTAGGGGGCGGAAGCTCCTACAATGAGCAGTTCTTC
CASSVGGGSSYNEQFF
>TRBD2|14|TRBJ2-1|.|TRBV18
TGTGCCAGCTCACCGCGACTAGCGGGAGACGAGCAGTTCTTC
CASSPRLAGDEQFF
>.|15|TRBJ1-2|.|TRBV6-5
TGTGCCAGCAGTTGGCGGCAGAATGTCGACTATGGCTACACCTTC
CASSWRQNVDYGYTF
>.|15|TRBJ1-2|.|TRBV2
TGTGCCAGCAGGGGGACGGGAGGGGGTTACTATGGCTACACCTTC
CASRGTGGGYYGYTF
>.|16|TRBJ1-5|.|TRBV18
TGTGCCAGCTCACCGGATACAGGGACACTTTATCAGCCCCAGCATTTT
CASSPDTGTLYQPQHF
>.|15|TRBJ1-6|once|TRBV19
TGTGCCAGTAGCCCAGGGATTGATGTAAATTCACCCCTCCACTTT
CASSPGIDVNSPLHF
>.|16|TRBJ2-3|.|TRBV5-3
TGTGCCAGAAGCTTGGGGGGCCTGAGGGCGGCGGGGTTTAAGTATTTT
CARSLGGLRAAGFKYF
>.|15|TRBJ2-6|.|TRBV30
TGTGCCTGGGCTCAGGGGTTAGGTGGGGCCAACGTCCTGACTTTC
CAWAQGLGGANVLTF